One and the same sample provided the 9 T cell receptor beta chains below, sequenced in a study of OX40 agonist ivuxolimab in advanced cancers. The library was obtained by the immunoSEQ multiplex PCR assay. In TCRdb, the immuneACCESS table is reduced to in-frame sequences with V and J assigned. These tables do not hold every clone; where another copy was compared, an unresolved V gene accounts for under half, and the others remain unexplained. The sample includes about 49,000 clones, with 85% observed a single time. About a fifth of the sample belongs to the ten largest clones. The material sequenced was CD4+ or CD8+ T cells sorted from blood, taken in a trial of the OX40 agonist ivuxolimab. Source of these receptors: an adult with an advanced solid tumor such as melanoma, head and neck, liver or kidney cancer.

This clone was recorded only once. The rearrangement links TRBV19 to TRBJ1-1; D unresolved. This CDR3 has 13 amino acids. Trimming removed 3 bases from V and 8 bases from J, with 13 bases in between. Germline-derived CDR1 and CDR2 are LNHDA and SQIVND (reference sequence). CDR3 DNA: TGTGCCAGTAGTATGGCCTCCGGGCTCGAAGCTTTCTTT. Translation gives CASSMASGLEAFF.

The chain combines TRBV9 with TRBJ2-1; maybe TRBD2 (6 bases). Trimming removed 7 bases at V and 6 bases at J, with 11 bases between. Germline V CDR1 and CDR2: SGDLS, YYNGEE. This CDR3 comprises 12 residues. CDR3: CASGLGGNEQFF. The CDR3 coding sequence is TGTGCCAGCGGTCTCGGGGGCAATGAGCAGTTCTTC.

In this sample, this clone turned up a few times. The J gene is TRBJ1-2, the V gene TRBV7-9; the D gene is possibly TRBD1 (5 bases). The CDR3 is made up of 17 amino acids. V was pared by 0 bases and J by 4 bases, with 18 bases between. Germline CDR1 SEHNR, CDR2 FQNEAQ (reference sequence). In DNA, the CDR3 is TGTGCCAGCAGCTTAGCGTTCCCCGGGGGTGAGGCCTATGGCTACACCTTC. Translating it yields CASSLAFPGGEAYGYTF.

The V and J genes are TRBV5-6 and TRBJ1-1; no clear D. From germline, CDR1 is SGHDT and CDR2 YYEEEE. The CDR3 runs to 15 residues. The V end lost 0 bases, the J end lost 1 base, and 10 bases lay between the germline ends. CDR3 sequence: CASSLDSRSNTEAFF. The CDR3 nucleotides are TGTGCCAGCAGCTTGGACTCCAGATCGAACACTGAAGCTTTCTTT. Based on the CDR3 plus reference TRBV5-6 and TRBJ1-1, the full variable domain is DAGVTQSPTHLIKTRGQQVTLRCSPKSGHDTVSWYQQALGQGPQFIFQYYEEEERQRGNFPDRFSGHQFPNYSSELNVNALLLGDSALYLCASSLDSRSNTEAFFGQGTRLTVV.

The V gene is TRBV28, the J gene TRBJ1-2, with TRBD1 as a possible D gene (5 bases). With 3 bases removed from V and 8 bases from J, the gap between germline ends came to 19 bases. Per germline, CDR1 MDHEN and CDR2 SYDVKM. This CDR3 has 15 amino acids. The CDR3 coding sequence is TGTGCCAGCAGTTTCCTGGACGGCCCCTGGGGCGGCTACACCTTC. Amino acids: CASSFLDGPWGGYTF.

The chain recombines TRBV5-6 with TRBJ1-1, with TRBD1 as a possible D gene (5 bases). V lost 2 bases and J lost 0, with 11 bases in between. CDR1 SGHDT and CDR2 YYEEEE come from the germline V gene. The CDR3 totals 15 residues. The CDR3 sequence: CASSLSGALNTEAFF. CDR3 sequence (DNA): TGTGCCAGCAGCTTAAGTGGGGCCTTGAACACTGAAGCTTTCTTT.

This rearrangement joins TRBV9 to TRBJ2-1; 7 nucleotides line up with TRBD1. Germline V gene data show CDR1 as SGDLS and CDR2 as YYNGEE. The V and J ends lost 3 bases and 4 bases, in that order; junction bases with no gene match: 7. The CDR3 has 15 residues. The CDR3: CASSDWGTDYNEQFF. DNA of the CDR3: TGTGCCAGCAGCGATTGGGGGACAGATTACAATGAGCAGTTCTTC. Full variable domain (outside the CDR3, taken from reference TRBV9 and TRBJ2-1): DSGVTQTPKHLITATGQRVTLRCSPRSGDLSVYWYQQSLDQGLQFLIQYYNGEERAKGNILERFSAQQFPDLHSELNLSSLELGDSALYFCASSDWGTDYNEQFFGPGTRLTVL.

This sequence joins TRBV27 and TRBJ2-1; weak D call: TRBD2 (6 bases). Trimming stripped 3 bases from V and 8 bases from J, with 11 bases between. CDR3 size: 13 residues. Germline V lookup: CDR1 MNHEY, CDR2 SMNVEV (reference sequence). DNA of the CDR3: TGTGCCAGCAGTTTCGCCCGGGGGTATGAGCAGTTCTTC. Translating gives CASSFARGYEQFF.

V and J are TRBV4-2 and TRBJ1-5; D uncertain. The ends were cut back, 1 base at V and 0 bases at J, with 7 bases in the middle. This CDR3 comprises 15 residues. The germline V gene has CDR1 LGHNA and CDR2 YNFKEQ. The CDR3 spells CASSQAWDSNQPQHF. In nucleotides, the CDR3 is TGTGCCAGCAGCCAAGCATGGGATAGCAATCAGCCCCAGCATTTT.